This record concerns one TCR beta chain sequence. Each CDR3 protein gets one entry after TCRdb re-called the RT-PCR reads with MiXCR. The repertoire includes approximately 150,000 distinct CDR3 sequences, about 30% of them detected once, and less than 3.5% sits in the top ten. There are 16 residues in the CDR3. Germline V lookup: CDR1 MNHEY, CDR2 SVGAGI. V shed 0 bases, J shed 10 bases, and the junction held 12 bases outside the gene matches. This sample stems from a study of patients and donors after allogeneic stem cell transplantation. The TCR was taken from a human donor who was either an allogeneic HSCT recipient or a stem cell or donor lymphocyte infusion donor (not recorded which). It is not recorded whose cells these are; they may come from a transplant donor. This chain links TRBV6-5 with TRBJ2-1; TRBD2 agrees at 7 bases. The sample comprised blood, either unsorted or a sorted T cell fraction (not recorded which). The CDR3 nucleotides are TGTGCCAGCAGTTACTCGTCCGGGACTACCAAAGGAGAGCAGTTCTTC. Protein product: CASSYSSGTTKGEQFF.